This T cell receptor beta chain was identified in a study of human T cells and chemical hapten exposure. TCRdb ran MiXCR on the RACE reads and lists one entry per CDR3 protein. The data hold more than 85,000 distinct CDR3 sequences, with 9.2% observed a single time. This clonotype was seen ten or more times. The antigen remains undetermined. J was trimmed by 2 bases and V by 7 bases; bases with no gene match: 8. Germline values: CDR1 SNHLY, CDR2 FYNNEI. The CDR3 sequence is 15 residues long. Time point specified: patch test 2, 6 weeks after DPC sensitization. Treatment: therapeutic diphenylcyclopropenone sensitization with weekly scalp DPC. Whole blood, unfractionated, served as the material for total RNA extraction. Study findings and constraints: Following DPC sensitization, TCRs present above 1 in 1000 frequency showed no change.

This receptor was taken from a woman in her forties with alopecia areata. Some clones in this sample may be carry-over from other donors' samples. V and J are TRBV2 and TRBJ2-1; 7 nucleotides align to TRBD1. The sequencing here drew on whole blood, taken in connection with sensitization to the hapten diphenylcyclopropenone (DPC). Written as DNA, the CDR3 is TGTGCCAGCAACCAGGACAGGTCCCCCTACAATGAGCAGTTCTTC. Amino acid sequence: CASNQDRSPYNEQFF.